The T cell receptor beta chain described here comes from a study of cytomegalovirus exposure and HLA in healthy donors. Study summary: Drawn from HLA-typed donors, approximately 86 million unique TCRs were held in an early data release.

Amplification used 60 Vbeta primers and 13 Jbeta primers. Sequencing used immunoSEQ multiplex PCR; TCRdb keeps in-frame clones, though not all of them. In the table there are fewer than 200,000 clones, around 80% of which are singletons. Germline V gene data show CDR1 as MNHNS and CDR2 as SASEGT. CDR3 size: 15 residues. V gave up 3 bases and J gave up 7 bases; unmatched junction bases: 6. The sequence derives from a male donor in good health and CMV-seronegative. Sequencing was performed on PBMCs. This chain uses TRBV6-1 with TRBJ1-4, with 9 nucleotides matching TRBD1. The CDR3 DNA reads TGTGCCAGCAGTGAGGAGGGACAGGGTACTGAAAAACTGTTTTTT. Protein: CASSEEGQGTEKLFF.